The clone carrying this T cell receptor (beta chain) was counted many times. The data stem from a study of T cells in Graves' hyperthyroidism and ophthalmopathy. Amplified TCR beta CDR3 regions derived from RNA transcripts. HTBI primers were the set used in a first-round RT-PCR of the TCR CDR3. TCRdb itself ran the multiplex PCR reads through MiXCR, one entry per CDR3 protein. The sample has around 300,000 distinct CDR3 sequences, 13% to 15% seen once; the top ten hold roughly 31%. Germline V CDR1 and CDR2: SGHNT, YENEEA. The CDR3 has 18 amino acids. V lost 4 bases and J lost 8, with 27 bases in between.

The specimen sequenced was blood. This clonotype was obtained from a woman in her forties or fifties with Graves' hyperthyroidism that later progressed to Graves' ophthalmopathy. This chain joins TRBV11-3 and TRBJ2-1; no clear D. DNA of the CDR3: TGTGCCAGCAGCTCGTACATACGAATAGGGCTGTTGGGTGATGAGCAGTTCTTC. Amino acids: CASSSYIRIGLLGDEQFF.